This passage covers 12 T cell receptor beta chains from one sample sequenced in a study of a mutant IDH1 vaccine in newly diagnosed glioma. Assay: immunoSEQ multiplex PCR; the TCRdb copy retains only in-frame clones and omits some. This sample yields 50,000 to 65,000 clones, of which roughly 90% are seen a single time; over 1.5% belongs to the top ten. Documented time point: week 35, safety follow-up. Topical imiquimod was applied with each vaccine dose, which held 300 ug of mutant IDH1 20-mer peptide. No antigen has been identified for these receptors. The material sequenced was PBMCs, taken from a glioma patient whose treatment included an IDH1 peptide vaccine. The receptors stem from a man aged 40-50 years with glioma.

The DNA of the CDR3 is TGTGCCAGCTTTGAAAGGGAGAGCTCCTACGAGCAGTACTTC. Residues: CASFERESSYEQYF. This chain connects TRBV2 to TRBJ2-7; D perhaps matches TRBD2 (5 bases). In germline, CDR1 is SNHLY, CDR2 FYNNEI. The CDR3 is made up of 14 amino acids. Trimming left V 8 bases short and J 0 bases short, with 14 bases between.

The rearrangement uses TRBV15 and TRBJ1-3; no definite D call. Germline V gives CDR1 LNHNV, CDR2 YYDKDF (reference sequence). The CDR3 consists of 11 residues. V lost 7 bases to trimming and J lost 0 bases, with 1 base between them. The DNA of the CDR3 is TGTGCCACCAACTCTGGAAACACCATATATTTT. Its translation: CATNSGNTIYF.

Only a few counts were recorded for this clone. The chain links TRBV9 to TRBJ2-1; 7 nucleotides agree with TRBD2. With 2 bases clipped from V and 4 bases from J, the junction kept 6 bases outside the gene matches. The germline CDR1 and CDR2 sequences are SGDLS and YYNGEE. The CDR3 runs 15 residues. The CDR3 coding sequence is TGTGCCAGCAGCGTGGCGGGAGCAGGTTACAATGAGCAGTTCTTC. Translated, it gives CASSVAGAGYNEQFF.

This chain links TRBV27 with TRBJ1-1; no firm D call. Per the germline V gene, CDR1 is MNHEY and CDR2 is SMNVEV (reference sequence). The CDR3 runs 12 residues. Deletions cut 4 bases from V and 6 bases from J, with 9 bases between. The DNA for the CDR3 is TGTGCCAGCAGTTCCCGAGTGGCTGAAGCTTTCTTT. Residues: CASSSRVAEAFF.

This clone was picked up a small number of times. The chain carries TRBV14 and TRBJ2-7; 10 nucleotides align to TRBD1. J gave up 3 bases and V 5 bases, and 7 bases lay outside the gene matches. This CDR3 is built from 15 residues. Germline lookup yields CDR1 SGHDN and CDR2 FVKESK. The chain's CDR3 is CASSKAGQGYYEQYF. DNA of the CDR3: TGTGCCAGCAGCAAAGCGGGACAGGGGTACTACGAGCAGTACTTC.

The chain has TRBV19 and TRBJ2-1; TRBD2 matches at 9 bases. There are 15 residues in the CDR3. The V segment lost 3 bases and the J segment 2 bases; nucleotides outside the gene matches: 2. Germline-derived CDR1 and CDR2 are LNHDA and SQIVND (reference sequence). The CDR3 loop reads CASSIGGRAYNEQFF. As DNA, the CDR3 is TGTGCCAGTAGTATTGGCGGGAGGGCCTACAATGAGCAGTTCTTC.

The V gene is TRBV5-1, the J gene TRBJ2-7, with TRBD2 matching over 9 bases. The V segment lost 0 bases and the J segment 5 bases; nucleotides outside the gene matches: 6. The CDR3 spans 15 residues. Germline V gives CDR1 SGHRS, CDR2 YFSETQ. In nucleotides, the CDR3 is TGCGCCAGCAGCTTGGCCAGAGTAGCGGGAGACGAGCAGTACTTC. Amino acid sequence: CASSLARVAGDEQYF.

Note on this clone: The germline gene is not matched at one end of the junction; a read error may be the cause. The V call is TRBV4-3, the J call TRBJ2-3; 10 bases are shared with TRBD2. Germline CDR1 and CDR2: LGHNA and YSLEER. This CDR3 comprises 17 residues. CDR3 nucleotides: TGCGCCAGCAGCCAAGATGTAGCTAGCGGGAGCATAGATACGCAGTATTTT. Its translation is CASSQDVASGSIDTQYF.

This chain connects TRBV28 to TRBJ1-2; 10 nucleotides agree with TRBD1. The trim removed 6 bases at V and 3 bases at J, leaving 1 base unmatched. Germline CDR1 MDHEN, CDR2 SYDVKM. The length of the CDR3 is 13 residues. CDR3 amino acids: CASRTGGHYGYTF. The DNA of the CDR3 is TGTGCCAGCAGGACAGGGGGCCACTATGGCTACACCTTC.

This chain uses TRBV27 with TRBJ2-3; D remains unclear. Trimming shortened V by 4 bases and J by 6 bases, and 14 bases separated the two germline ends. Germline CDR1 reads MNHEY; CDR2 reads SMNVEV (reference sequence). The CDR3 has 14 amino acids. The CDR3 spells CASSSPTAVDTQYF. The CDR3 region has the DNA TGTGCCAGCAGTTCGCCGACTGCGGTGGATACGCAGTATTTT.

This clone was seen a handful of times. The chain joins TRBV5-1 to TRBJ2-3; unclear D gene. The CDR3 has 14 residues. CDR1 is SGHRS, CDR2 YFSETQ, per germline. Between the trimmed V and J ends, which lost 0 bases and 2 bases, there was a span of 7 bases. The CDR3 bases are TGCGCCAGCAGCTTGGACTATCTCACAGATACGCAGTATTTT. It yields the protein CASSLDYLTDTQYF.

The chain joins TRBV7-3 to TRBJ1-1; D perhaps matches TRBD1 (6 bases). The V and J ends lost 6 bases and 5 bases respectively, with 16 bases between them. Germline V gene sequence: CDR1 SGHTA, CDR2 FQGTGA. The CDR3 length is 14 residues. The CDR3 DNA reads TGTGCCAGCAGTCTACAGGGATTTAGGACTGAAGCTTTCTTT. Its translation: CASSLQGFRTEAFF.